This TCR beta chain stems from a study of blood T cell repertoires in COVID-19. For the study at large: The cDNA or gDNA used as material had been derived from T cells, B-cell-depleted T cells, or PBMCs.

Method: immunoSEQ multiplex PCR; TCRdb's copy keeps in-frame clones and lacks some. This sample yields 130,000 to 150,000 clones, of which about three quarters are seen a single time; 1.9% belongs to the top ten. This TCR derives from a woman aged 55-70 years with acute or convalescent COVID-19. Sample: peripheral blood.

Here the CDR3 DNA reads TGTGCCAGCTTTTCCGGGACAGAGCATGGCTACACCTTC. The encoded protein is CASFSGTEHGYTF. This chain links TRBV18 with TRBJ1-2, with 7 bases fitting TRBD1. Germline lookup yields CDR1 KGHSH and CDR2 LQKENI. There are 13 residues in the CDR3. The junction had 8 bases not matched to a gene; V was cut back by 7 bases and J by 6 bases. Full variable domain (outside the CDR3, taken from reference TRBV18 and TRBJ1-2): NAGVMQNPRHLVRRRGQEARLRCSPMKGHSHVYWYRQLPEEGLKFMVYLQKENIIDESGMPKERFSAEFPKEGPSILRIQQVVRGDSAAYFCASFSGTEHGYTFGSGTRLTVV.